Following are 5 T cell receptor beta chains from one sample sequenced in a study of T cell responses to AZD1222 COVID-19 vaccine. Sequencing used immunoSEQ multiplex PCR; TCRdb keeps in-frame clones, though not all of them. Of 120,000 to 150,000 clones listed, 91% were seen once; the top ten hold approximately 5.3%. Sequencing used peripheral blood, obtained on day 0 of AZD1222 vaccination. These TCRs come from an adult in good health.

The chain is built from TRBV2 and TRBJ2-6; D unresolved. CDR3 length: 14 residues. Trimming stripped 5 bases from V and 4 bases from J, with 9 bases between. Germline V CDR1 and CDR2: SNHLY, FYNNEI. This CDR3 is CASSNKSGANVLTF. The CDR3, as DNA: TGTGCCAGCAGTAATAAATCAGGGGCCAACGTCCTGACTTTC.

This chain uses TRBV10-3 with TRBJ2-1, with a possible D match to TRBD1 (5 bases). CDR1 and CDR2 from the germline V gene are ENHRY and SYGVKD. CDR3 size: 16 residues. V was pared by 4 bases and J by 5 bases, with 18 bases between. This CDR3 is CAISGRWGGQDNEQFF. The CDR3 region has the DNA TGTGCCATCAGTGGACGGTGGGGCGGCCAGGACAATGAGCAGTTCTTC.

This chain uses TRBV5-6 with TRBJ2-3, with 7 bases aligning to TRBD2. The CDR3 consists of 14 residues. J was trimmed by 2 bases and V by 4 bases; bases with no gene match: 4. Germline CDR1 SGHDT, CDR2 YYEEEE. The CDR3 is CASSRGGATDTQYF. The CDR3 region has the DNA TGTGCCAGCAGCCGCGGGGGAGCCACAGATACGCAGTATTTT.

The V gene is TRBV28, the J gene TRBJ1-4; D ambiguous. V gave up 6 bases and J gave up 0 bases, with 20 bases separating them. CDR1 is MDHEN, CDR2 SYDVKM, per germline. The CDR3 consists of 18 residues. The CDR3 here is CASRLRGANPATNEKLFF. The CDR3 DNA reads as TGTGCCAGCAGACTACGGGGAGCCAACCCCGCAACTAATGAAAAACTGTTTTTT.

This chain uses TRBV12-3 or TRBV12-4 with TRBJ2-1; D gene uncertain. CDR3 length: 11 residues. V dropped 3 bases and J dropped 6 bases, with 3 bases sitting between them. CDR3 coding DNA: TGTGCCAGCAGTTTCTCCAATGAGCAGTTCTTC. It specifies CASSFSNEQFF.